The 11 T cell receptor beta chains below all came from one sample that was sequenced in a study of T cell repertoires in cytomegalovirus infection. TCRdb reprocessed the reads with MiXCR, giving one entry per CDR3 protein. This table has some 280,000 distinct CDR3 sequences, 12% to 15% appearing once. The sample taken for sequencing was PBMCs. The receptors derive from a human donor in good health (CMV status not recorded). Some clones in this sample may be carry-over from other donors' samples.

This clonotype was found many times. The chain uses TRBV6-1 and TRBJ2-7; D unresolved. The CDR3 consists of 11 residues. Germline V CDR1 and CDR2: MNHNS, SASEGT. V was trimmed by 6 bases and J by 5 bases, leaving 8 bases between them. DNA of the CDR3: TGTGCCAGCAGAGGGAACGACGAGCAGTACTTC. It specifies CASRGNDEQYF.

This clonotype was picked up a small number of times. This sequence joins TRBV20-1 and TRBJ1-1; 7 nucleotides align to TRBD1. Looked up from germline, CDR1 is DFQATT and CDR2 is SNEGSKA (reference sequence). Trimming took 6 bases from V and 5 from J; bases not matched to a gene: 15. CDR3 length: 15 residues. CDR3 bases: TGCAGTGCCCCAGTAGAGGGGGCGATTCAAACTGAAGCTTTCTTT. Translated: CSAPVEGAIQTEAFF.

Here the CDR3 reads CASSFDGPNSPLHF. The CDR3 DNA is TGCGCCAGCAGCTTCGACGGACCTAATTCACCCCTCCACTTT. This chain links TRBV5-1 with TRBJ1-6; no clear D gene. This CDR3 region has 14 residues. V shed 2 bases and J shed 6 bases, with 9 bases lying between them. Germline CDR1 SGHRS, CDR2 YFSETQ.

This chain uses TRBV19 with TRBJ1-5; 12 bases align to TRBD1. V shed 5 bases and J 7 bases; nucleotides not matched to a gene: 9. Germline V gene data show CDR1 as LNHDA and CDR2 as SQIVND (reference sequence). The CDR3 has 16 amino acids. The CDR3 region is CASSVPGQGARQPQHF. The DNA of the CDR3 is TGTGCCAGTAGTGTACCGGGACAGGGGGCTCGGCAGCCCCAGCATTTT. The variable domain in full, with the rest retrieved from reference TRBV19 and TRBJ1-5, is DGGITQSPKYLFRKEGQNVTLSCEQNLNHDAMYWYRQDPGQGLRLIYYSQIVNDFQKGDIAEGYSVSREKKESFPLTVTSAQKNPTAFYLCASSVPGQGARQPQHFGDGTRLSIL.

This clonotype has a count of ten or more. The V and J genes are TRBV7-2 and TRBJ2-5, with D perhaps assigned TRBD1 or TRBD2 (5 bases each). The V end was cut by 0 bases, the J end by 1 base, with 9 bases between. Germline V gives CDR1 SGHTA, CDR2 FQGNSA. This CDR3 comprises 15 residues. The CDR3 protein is CASSLAPGAQETQYF. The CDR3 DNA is TGTGCCAGCAGCTTAGCCCCCGGGGCCCAAGAGACCCAGTACTTC.

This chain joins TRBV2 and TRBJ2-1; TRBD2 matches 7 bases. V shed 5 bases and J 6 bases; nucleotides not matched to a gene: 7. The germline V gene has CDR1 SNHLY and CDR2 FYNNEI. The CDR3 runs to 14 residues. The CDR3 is CASSFLAAPNEQFF. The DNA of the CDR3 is TGTGCCAGCAGTTTCCTAGCGGCCCCCAATGAGCAGTTCTTC.

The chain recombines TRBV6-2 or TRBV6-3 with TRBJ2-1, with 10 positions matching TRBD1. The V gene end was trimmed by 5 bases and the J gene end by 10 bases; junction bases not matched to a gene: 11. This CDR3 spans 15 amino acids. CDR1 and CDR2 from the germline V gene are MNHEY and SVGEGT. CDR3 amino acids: CASSKSGTGVKEQFF. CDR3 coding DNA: TGTGCCAGCAGTAAATCCGGGACAGGGGTCAAGGAGCAGTTCTTC.

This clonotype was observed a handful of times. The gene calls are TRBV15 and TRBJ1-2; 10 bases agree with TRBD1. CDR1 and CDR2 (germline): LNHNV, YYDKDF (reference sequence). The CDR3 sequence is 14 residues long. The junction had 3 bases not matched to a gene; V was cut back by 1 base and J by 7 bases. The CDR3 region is CATSRGQGASGYTF. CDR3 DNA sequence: TGTGCCACCAGCAGAGGACAGGGGGCGTCTGGCTACACCTTC.

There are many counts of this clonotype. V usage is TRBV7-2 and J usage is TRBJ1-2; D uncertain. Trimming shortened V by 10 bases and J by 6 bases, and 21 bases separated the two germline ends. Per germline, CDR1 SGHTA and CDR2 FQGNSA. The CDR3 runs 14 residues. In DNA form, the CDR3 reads TGTGCCACGGTAAAGAACGGACCTTTGGATGGCTACACCTTC. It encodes CATVKNGPLDGYTF.

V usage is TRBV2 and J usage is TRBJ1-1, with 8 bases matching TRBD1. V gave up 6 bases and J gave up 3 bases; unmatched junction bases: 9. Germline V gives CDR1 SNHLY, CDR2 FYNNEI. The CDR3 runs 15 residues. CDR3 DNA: TGTGCCAGCAGATTTTTCGACAGGGGAGACACTGAAGCTTTCTTT. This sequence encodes CASRFFDRGDTEAFF. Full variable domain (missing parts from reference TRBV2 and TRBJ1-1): EPEVTQTPSHQVTQMGQEVILRCVPISNHLYFYWYRQILGQKVEFLVSFYNNEISEKSEIFDDQFSVERPDGSNFTLKIRSTKLEDSAMYFCASRFFDRGDTEAFFGQGTRLTVV.

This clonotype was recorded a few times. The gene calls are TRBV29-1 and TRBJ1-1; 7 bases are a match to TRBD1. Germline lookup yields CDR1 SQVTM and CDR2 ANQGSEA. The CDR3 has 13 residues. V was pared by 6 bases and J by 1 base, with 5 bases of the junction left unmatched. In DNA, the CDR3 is TGCAGCGTGAAGACAGGGTCGAACACTGAAGCTTTCTTT. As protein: CSVKTGSNTEAFF.